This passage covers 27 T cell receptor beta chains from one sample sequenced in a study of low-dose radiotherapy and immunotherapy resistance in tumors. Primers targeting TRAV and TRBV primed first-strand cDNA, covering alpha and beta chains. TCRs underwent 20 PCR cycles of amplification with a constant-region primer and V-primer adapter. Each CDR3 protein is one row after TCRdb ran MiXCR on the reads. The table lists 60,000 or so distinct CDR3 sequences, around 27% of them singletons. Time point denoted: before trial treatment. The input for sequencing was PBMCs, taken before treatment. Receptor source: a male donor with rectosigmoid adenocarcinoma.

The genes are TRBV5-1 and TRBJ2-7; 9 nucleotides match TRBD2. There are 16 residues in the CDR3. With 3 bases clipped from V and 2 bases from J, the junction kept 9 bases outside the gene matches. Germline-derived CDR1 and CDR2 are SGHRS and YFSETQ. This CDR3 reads CASSSEASGIPYEQYF. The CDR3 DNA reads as TGCGCCAGCAGCTCGGAGGCTAGCGGGATACCCTACGAGCAGTACTTC.

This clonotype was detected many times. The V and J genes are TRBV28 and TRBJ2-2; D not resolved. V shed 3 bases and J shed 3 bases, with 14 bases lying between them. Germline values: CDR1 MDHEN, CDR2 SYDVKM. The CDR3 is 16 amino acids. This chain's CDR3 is CASSFGVTVYTGELFF. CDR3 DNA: TGTGCCAGCAGTTTTGGTGTGACGGTTTACACCGGGGAGCTGTTTTTT. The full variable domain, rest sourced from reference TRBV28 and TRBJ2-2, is DVKVTQSSRYLVKRTGEKVFLECVQDMDHENMFWYRQDPGLGLRLIYFSYDVKMKEKGDIPEGYSVSREKKERFSLILESASTNQTSMYLCASSFGVTVYTGELFFGEGSRLTVL.

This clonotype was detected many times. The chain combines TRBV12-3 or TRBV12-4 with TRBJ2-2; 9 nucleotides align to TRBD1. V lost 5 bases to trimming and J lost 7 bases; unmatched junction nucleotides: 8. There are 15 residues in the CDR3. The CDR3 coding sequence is TGTGCCAGCAGTCCACTACAGGGGGCTAACGGGGAGCTGTTTTTT. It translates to CASSPLQGANGELFF.

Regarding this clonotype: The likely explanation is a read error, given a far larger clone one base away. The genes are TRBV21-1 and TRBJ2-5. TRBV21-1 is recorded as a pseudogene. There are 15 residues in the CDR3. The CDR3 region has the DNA TGTGCCAGCAGCAAAGCGGCCAGATATTACACTGTGCAGTACTTC. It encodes CASSKAARYYTVQYF.

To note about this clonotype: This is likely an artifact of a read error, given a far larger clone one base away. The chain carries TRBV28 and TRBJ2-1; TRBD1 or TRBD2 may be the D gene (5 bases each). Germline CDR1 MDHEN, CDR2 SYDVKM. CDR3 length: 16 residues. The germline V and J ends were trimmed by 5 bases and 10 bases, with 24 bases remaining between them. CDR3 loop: CASSPRGLPRSYEQFF. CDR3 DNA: TGTGCCAGCAGTCCTCGGGGCCTTCCTCGCTCCTACGAGCAGTTCTTC.

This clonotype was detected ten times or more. Here the CDR3 reads CASSEIATQREKLFF. CDR3 DNA sequence: TGTGCCAGCAGTGAAATAGCCACTCAGCGTGAAAAACTGTTTTTT. The chain employs TRBV2 and TRBJ1-4; no clear D. Germline CDR1 is SNHLY and CDR2 is FYNNEI. V was clipped by 2 bases and J by 7 bases, with 14 bases between them. The CDR3 consists of 15 residues.

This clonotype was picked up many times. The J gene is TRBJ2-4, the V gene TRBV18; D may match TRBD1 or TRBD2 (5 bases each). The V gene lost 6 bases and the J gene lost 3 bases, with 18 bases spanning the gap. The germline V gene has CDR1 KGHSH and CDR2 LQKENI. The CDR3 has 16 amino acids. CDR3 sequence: CASSTSSGDHKNIQYF. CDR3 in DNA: TGTGCCAGCTCCACGTCATCCGGGGACCACAAAAACATTCAGTACTTC. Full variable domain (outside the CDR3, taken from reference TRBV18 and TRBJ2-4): NAGVMQNPRHLVRRRGQEARLRCSPMKGHSHVYWYRQLPEEGLKFMVYLQKENIIDESGMPKERFSAEFPKEGPSILRIQQVVRGDSAAYFCASSTSSGDHKNIQYFGAGTRLSVL.

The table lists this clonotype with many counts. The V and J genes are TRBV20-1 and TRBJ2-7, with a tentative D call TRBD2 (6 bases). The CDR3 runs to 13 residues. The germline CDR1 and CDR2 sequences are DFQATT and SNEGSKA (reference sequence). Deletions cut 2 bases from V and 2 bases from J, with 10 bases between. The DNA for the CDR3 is TGCAGTGCTAGACGGGGGACCGCCTACGAGCAGTACTTC. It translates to CSARRGTAYEQYF.

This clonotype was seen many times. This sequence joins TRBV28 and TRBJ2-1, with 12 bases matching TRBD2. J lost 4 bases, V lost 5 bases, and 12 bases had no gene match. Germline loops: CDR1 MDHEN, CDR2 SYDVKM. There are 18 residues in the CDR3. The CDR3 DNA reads TGTGCCAGCAGTCTATCCAGACTAGCGGGAGTGTGGTACAATGAGCAGTTCTTC. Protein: CASSLSRLAGVWYNEQFF. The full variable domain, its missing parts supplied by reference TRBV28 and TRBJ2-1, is DVKVTQSSRYLVKRTGEKVFLECVQDMDHENMFWYRQDPGLGLRLIYFSYDVKMKEKGDIPEGYSVSREKKERFSLILESASTNQTSMYLCASSLSRLAGVWYNEQFFGPGTRLTVL.

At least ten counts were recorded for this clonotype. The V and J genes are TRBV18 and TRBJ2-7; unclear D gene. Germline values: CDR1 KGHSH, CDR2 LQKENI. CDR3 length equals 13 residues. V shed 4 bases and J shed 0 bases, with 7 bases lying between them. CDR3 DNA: TGTGCCAGCTCACGGACGGCCTCCTACGAGCAGTACTTC. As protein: CASSRTASYEQYF.

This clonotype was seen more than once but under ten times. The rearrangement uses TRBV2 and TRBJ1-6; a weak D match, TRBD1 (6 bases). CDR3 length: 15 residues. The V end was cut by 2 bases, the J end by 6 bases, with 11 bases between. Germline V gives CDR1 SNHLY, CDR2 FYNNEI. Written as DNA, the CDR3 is TGTGCCAGCAGTGAACGACAGGATTTTAATTCACCCCTCCACTTT. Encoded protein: CASSERQDFNSPLHF.

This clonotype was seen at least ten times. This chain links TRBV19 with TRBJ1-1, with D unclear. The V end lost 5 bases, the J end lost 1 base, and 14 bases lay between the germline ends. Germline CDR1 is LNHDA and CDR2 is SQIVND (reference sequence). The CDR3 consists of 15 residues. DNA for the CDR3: TGTGCCAGTAGTCCCAACCCTACAGCGAACACTGAAGCTTTCTTT. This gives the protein CASSPNPTANTEAFF. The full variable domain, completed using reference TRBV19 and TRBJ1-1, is DGGITQSPKYLFRKEGQNVTLSCEQNLNHDAMYWYRQDPGQGLRLIYYSQIVNDFQKGDIAEGYSVSREKKESFPLTVTSAQKNPTAFYLCASSPNPTANTEAFFGQGTRLTVV.

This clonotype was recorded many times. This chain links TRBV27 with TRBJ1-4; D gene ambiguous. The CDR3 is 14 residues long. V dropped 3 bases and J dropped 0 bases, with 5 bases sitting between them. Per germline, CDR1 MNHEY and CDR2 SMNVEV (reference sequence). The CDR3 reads CASSFIATNEKLFF. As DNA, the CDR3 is TGTGCCAGCAGTTTCATTGCAACTAATGAAAAACTGTTTTTT.

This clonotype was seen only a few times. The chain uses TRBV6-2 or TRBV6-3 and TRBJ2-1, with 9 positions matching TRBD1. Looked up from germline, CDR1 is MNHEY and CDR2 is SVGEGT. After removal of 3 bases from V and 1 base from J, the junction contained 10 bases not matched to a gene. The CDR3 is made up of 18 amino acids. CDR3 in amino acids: CASSYNLRDRVSYNEQFF. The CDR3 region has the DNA TGTGCCAGCAGTTATAATTTGAGGGACAGGGTTTCCTACAATGAGCAGTTCTTC.

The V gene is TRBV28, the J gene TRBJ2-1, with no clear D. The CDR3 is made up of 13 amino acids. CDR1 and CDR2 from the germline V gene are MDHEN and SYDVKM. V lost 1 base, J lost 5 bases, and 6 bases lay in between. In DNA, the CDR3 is TGTGCCAGCAGTTTATACCGGGACAATGAGCAGTTCTTC. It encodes CASSLYRDNEQFF. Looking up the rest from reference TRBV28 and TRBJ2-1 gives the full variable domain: DVKVTQSSRYLVKRTGEKVFLECVQDMDHENMFWYRQDPGLGLRLIYFSYDVKMKEKGDIPEGYSVSREKKERFSLILESASTNQTSMYLCASSLYRDNEQFFGPGTRLTVL.

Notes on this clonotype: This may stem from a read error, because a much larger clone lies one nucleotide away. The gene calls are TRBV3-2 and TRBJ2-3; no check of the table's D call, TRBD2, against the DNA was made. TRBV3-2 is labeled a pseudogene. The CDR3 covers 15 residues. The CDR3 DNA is TGTGGCAGCAGCCAAGGACTAGCGGGAGGTAATACGCAGTATTTT. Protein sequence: CGSSQGLAGGNTQYF.

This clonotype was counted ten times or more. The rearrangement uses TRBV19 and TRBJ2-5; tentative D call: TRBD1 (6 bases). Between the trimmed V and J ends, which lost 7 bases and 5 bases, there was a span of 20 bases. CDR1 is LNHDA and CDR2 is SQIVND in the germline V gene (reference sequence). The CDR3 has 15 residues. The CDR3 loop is CASTPSRTGMETQYF. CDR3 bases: TGTGCCAGTACTCCCAGCCGTACAGGGATGGAGACCCAGTACTTC.

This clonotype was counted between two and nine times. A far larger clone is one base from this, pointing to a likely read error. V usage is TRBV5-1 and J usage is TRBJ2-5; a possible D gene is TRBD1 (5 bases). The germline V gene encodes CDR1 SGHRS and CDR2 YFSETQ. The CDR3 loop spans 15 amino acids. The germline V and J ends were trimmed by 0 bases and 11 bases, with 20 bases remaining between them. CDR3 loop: CASSLGQLIGNEQYF. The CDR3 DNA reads TGCGCCAGCAGCTTGGGACAGCTAATTGGCAATGAGCAGTACTTC.

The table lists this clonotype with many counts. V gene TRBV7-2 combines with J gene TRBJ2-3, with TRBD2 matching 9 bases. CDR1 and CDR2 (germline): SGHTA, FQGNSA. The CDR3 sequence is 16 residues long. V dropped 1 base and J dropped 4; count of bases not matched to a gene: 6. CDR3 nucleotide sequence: TGTGCCAGCAGCTTAGGCGGGGGGGCCGCATCAGATACGCAGTATTTT. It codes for CASSLGGGAASDTQYF.

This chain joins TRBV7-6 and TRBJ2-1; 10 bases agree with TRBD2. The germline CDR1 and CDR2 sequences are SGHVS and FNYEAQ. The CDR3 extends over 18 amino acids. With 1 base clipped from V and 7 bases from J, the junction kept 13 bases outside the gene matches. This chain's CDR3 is CASSLVSLLAGAANEQFF. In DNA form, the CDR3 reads TGTGCCAGCAGCTTAGTGTCGCTGCTAGCGGGAGCTGCAAATGAGCAGTTCTTC.

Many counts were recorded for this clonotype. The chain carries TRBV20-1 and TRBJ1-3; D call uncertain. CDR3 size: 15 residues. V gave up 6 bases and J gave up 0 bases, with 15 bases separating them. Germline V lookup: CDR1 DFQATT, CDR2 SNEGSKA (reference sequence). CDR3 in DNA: TGCAGTGCCCCGGACCGTCGGAGCTCTGGAAACACCATATATTTT. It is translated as CSAPDRRSSGNTIYF.

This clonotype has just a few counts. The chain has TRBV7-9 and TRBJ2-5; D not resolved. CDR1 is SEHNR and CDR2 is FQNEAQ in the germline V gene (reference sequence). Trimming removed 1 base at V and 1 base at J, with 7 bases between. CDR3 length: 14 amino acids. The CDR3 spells CASSLDLFQETQYF. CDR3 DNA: TGTGCCAGCAGCTTAGACCTCTTCCAAGAGACCCAGTACTTC. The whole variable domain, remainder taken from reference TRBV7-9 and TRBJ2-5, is DTGVSQNPRHKITKRGQNVTFRCDPISEHNRLYWYRQTLGQGPEFLTYFQNEAQLEKSRLLSDRFSAERPKGSFSTLEIQRTEQGDSAMYLCASSLDLFQETQYFGPGTRLLVL.

The CDR3 sequence: CASSPKPSSYNEQFF. CDR3 DNA sequence: TGTGCCAGCAGCCCCAAGCCCAGCTCCTACAATGAGCAGTTCTTC. The chain uses TRBV28 and TRBJ2-1, with unresolved D. The CDR3 length is 15 residues. Trimming shortened V by 6 bases and J by 0 bases, and 12 bases separated the two germline ends. CDR1 is MDHEN, CDR2 SYDVKM, per germline.

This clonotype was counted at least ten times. DNA of the CDR3: TGCGCCAGCAGCTTCTTAGCGGGAGGGCCGGGAAATGAGCAGTTCTTC. This gives the protein CASSFLAGGPGNEQFF. The genes are TRBV5-1 and TRBJ2-1, with TRBD2 identical over 11 bases. Germline trimming cut 2 bases from V and 7 bases from J; bases unmatched to any gene: 8. The CDR3 consists of 16 residues. Germline V gene data show CDR1 as SGHRS and CDR2 as YFSETQ.

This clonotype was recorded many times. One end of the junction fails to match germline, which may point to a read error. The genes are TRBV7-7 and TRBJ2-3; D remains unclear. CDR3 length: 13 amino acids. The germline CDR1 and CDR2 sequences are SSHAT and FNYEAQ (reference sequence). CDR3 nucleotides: TGTGCTAGCAGCTTAGGGCGTTCAGATACGCAGTATTTT. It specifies CASSLGRSDTQYF.

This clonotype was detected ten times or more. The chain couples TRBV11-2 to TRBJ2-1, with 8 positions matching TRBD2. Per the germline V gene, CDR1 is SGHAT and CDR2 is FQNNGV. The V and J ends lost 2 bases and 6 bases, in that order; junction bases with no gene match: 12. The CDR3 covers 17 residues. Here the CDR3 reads CASSLLVPGGAPNEQFF. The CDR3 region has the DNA TGTGCCAGCAGCTTACTAGTCCCGGGGGGGGCCCCCAATGAGCAGTTCTTC.

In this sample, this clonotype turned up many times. The CDR3 sequence is CASSATGDEQFF. CDR3 bases: TGTGCCAGCAGCGCGACAGGGGATGAGCAGTTCTTC. This chain uses TRBV9 with TRBJ2-1; 8 nucleotides match TRBD1. Trimming cost V 3 bases and J 8 bases; bases outside gene matches: 1. The germline V gene encodes CDR1 SGDLS and CDR2 YYNGEE. This CDR3 contains 12 residues.